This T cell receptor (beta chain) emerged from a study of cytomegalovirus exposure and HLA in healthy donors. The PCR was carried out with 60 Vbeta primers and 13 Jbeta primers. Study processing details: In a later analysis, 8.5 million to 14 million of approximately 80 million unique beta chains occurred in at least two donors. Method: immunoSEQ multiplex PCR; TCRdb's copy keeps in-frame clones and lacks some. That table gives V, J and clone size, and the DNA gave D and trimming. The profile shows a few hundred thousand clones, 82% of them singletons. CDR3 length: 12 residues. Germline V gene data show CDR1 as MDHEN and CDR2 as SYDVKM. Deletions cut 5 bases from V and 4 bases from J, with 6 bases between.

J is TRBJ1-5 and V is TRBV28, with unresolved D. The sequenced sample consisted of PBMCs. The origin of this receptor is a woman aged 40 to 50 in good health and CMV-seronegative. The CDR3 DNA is TGTGCCAGCAGTGAACTTAATCAGCCCCAGCATTTT. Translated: CASSELNQPQHF.